What follows is one TCR beta chain and its context. Run at survey level, the immunoSEQ assay was version v3.0. Method: immunoSEQ multiplex PCR; TCRdb's copy keeps in-frame clones and lacks some. The table records some 28,000 clones, more than 70% of them present only once. V was pared by 2 bases and J by 2 bases, with 4 bases of the junction left unmatched. CDR3 length: 15 residues. Germline assignment: CDR1 SGHNT and CDR2 YYREEE (reference sequence). This sample stems from a study of long-term antiretroviral therapy in people with HIV. The chain uses TRBV5-4 and TRBJ2-4, with 7 bases lining up with TRBD2. The clonotype was recovered from a man between 18 and 35 years old with HIV. The sequenced sample was unsorted PBMCs, obtained 1.5 years before starting antiretroviral therapy. The DNA of the CDR3 is TGTGCCAGCAGCTTTGGAGCGGGGCCCAAAAACATTCAGTACTTC. It specifies CASSFGAGPKNIQYF.